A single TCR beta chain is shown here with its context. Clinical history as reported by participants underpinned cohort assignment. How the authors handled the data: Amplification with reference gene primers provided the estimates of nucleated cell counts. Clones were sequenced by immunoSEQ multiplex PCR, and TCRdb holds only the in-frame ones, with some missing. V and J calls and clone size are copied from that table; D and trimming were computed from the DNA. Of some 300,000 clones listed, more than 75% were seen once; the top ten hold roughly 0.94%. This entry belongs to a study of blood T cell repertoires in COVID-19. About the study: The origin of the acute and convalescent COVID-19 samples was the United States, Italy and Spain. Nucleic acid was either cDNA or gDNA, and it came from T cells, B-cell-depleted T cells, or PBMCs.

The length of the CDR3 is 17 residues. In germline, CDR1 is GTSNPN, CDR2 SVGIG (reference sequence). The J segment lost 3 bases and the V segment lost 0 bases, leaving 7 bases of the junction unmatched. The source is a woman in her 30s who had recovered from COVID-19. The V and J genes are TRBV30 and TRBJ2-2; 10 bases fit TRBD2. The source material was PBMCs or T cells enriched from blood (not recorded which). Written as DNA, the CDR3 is TGTGCCTGGAGTGTCGGGGCCGGGACTAGCGACACCGGGGAGCTGTTTTTT. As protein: CAWSVGAGTSDTGELFF.